This T cell receptor beta chain emerged from a study of blood T cells in healthy people across ages. Findings and limits, study-wide: The study could not conclusively compare naive and antigen-experienced cells, given its unsorted PBMCs.

Combining a sample-barcoded 5' primer with a J-beta primer mix, a second PCR ran for about 6 to 12 cycles. One entry per CDR3 protein, called by TCRdb with MiXCR from the 5' RACE reads. The sample lists about 1,500,000 distinct CDR3 sequences, 28% occurring once. The germline CDR1 and CDR2 sequences are SGDLS and YYNGEE. Trimming took off 0 bases at V and 7 bases at J, with 8 bases between the two ends. CDR3 size: 14 residues. Concerning this clonotype itself: The antigen is not known.

Sequenced input: blood. The sequence came from a woman in her 30s in good health. This chain connects TRBV9 to TRBJ1-6, with D unclear. The CDR3 here is CASSVEGRNSPLHF. The CDR3 DNA reads as TGTGCCAGCAGCGTAGAGGGCCGGAATTCACCCCTCCACTTT.